Listed below are T cell receptor beta chains from one sample, sequenced in a study of blood T cell repertoires in COVID-19. Repertoires were generated with immunoSEQ multiplex PCR, while TCRdb's copy carries only in-frame clones and drops some. The table shows 230,000 or so clones, with just over 85% occurring only once. The source material was PBMCs or T cells enriched from blood (not recorded which). These receptors originate from a woman aged 45 to 65 with acute COVID-19. CDR3s include the opening cysteine and the closing phenylalanine or tryptophan. Fields, in order: CDR3 protein, CDR3 DNA, V gene, J gene, clone size, D gene. D genes are given only for firm matches. Size is stated for part of the rows, as once, few or many counts, or as a class when the clone is expanded.

cdr3_aa: CASSSGDRWDTEAFF
cdr3_nt: TGTGCCAGCAGTTCAGGGGACAGGTGGGACACTGAAGCTTTCTTT
v_call: TRBV28
j_call: TRBJ1-1
clone_size: -
d_call: TRBD1

cdr3_aa: CASRGAPSYNEQFF
cdr3_nt: TGTGCCAGTAGGGGGGCCCCCTCCTACAATGAGCAGTTCTTC
v_call: TRBV19
j_call: TRBJ2-1
clone_size: -
d_call: -

cdr3_aa: CASSVGLPSSYNEQFF
cdr3_nt: TGTGCCAGCAGCGTGGGACTCCCTAGCTCCTACAATGAGCAGTTCTTC
v_call: TRBV9
j_call: TRBJ2-1
clone_size: -
d_call: -

cdr3_aa: CASSEANNYEAFF
cdr3_nt: TGTGCCAGCAGTGAAGCAAACAATTATGAAGCTTTCTTT
v_call: TRBV6-1
j_call: TRBJ1-1
clone_size: few
d_call: -

cdr3_aa: CAWNRGEGTEAFF
cdr3_nt: TGTGCCTGGAACAGGGGGGAGGGCACTGAAGCTTTCTTT
v_call: TRBV30
j_call: TRBJ1-1
clone_size: -
d_call: TRBD1

cdr3_aa: CASSFDIRGELFF
cdr3_nt: TGTGCCAGCAGTTTTGACATCCGGGGGGAGCTGTTTTTT
v_call: TRBV27
j_call: TRBJ2-2
clone_size: -
d_call: -

cdr3_aa: CASSLGRNEKQYF
cdr3_nt: TGTGCCAGCAGCTTAGGGCGGAATGAGAAGCAGTACTTC
v_call: TRBV7-2
j_call: TRBJ2-7
clone_size: -
d_call: -

cdr3_aa: CASSTTGTTNEKLFF
cdr3_nt: TGTGCCAGTAGTACCACCGGGACAACTAATGAAAAACTGTTTTTT
v_call: TRBV19
j_call: TRBJ1-4
clone_size: -
d_call: -

cdr3_aa: CASSQGHLNTEAFF
cdr3_nt: TGTGCCAGCAGCCAGGGACACCTGAACACTGAAGCTTTCTTT
v_call: TRBV3-1/TRBV3-2
j_call: TRBJ1-1
clone_size: -
d_call: -

cdr3_aa: CAIRLGQGGYEQYF
cdr3_nt: TGTGCCATCAGGCTTGGACAGGGAGGCTACGAGCAGTACTTC
v_call: TRBV10-3
j_call: TRBJ2-7
clone_size: -
d_call: TRBD1

cdr3_aa: CATSELTGGETQYF
cdr3_nt: TGTGCCACCAGTGAGTTGACAGGGGGGGAGACCCAGTACTTC
v_call: TRBV24-1
j_call: TRBJ2-5
clone_size: once
d_call: TRBD1

cdr3_aa: CASSYSGTTVGSPLHF
cdr3_nt: TGTGCCAGCAGTTACTCGGGCACAACGGTGGGTTCACCCCTCCACTTT
v_call: TRBV6-5
j_call: TRBJ1-6
clone_size: few
d_call: -

cdr3_aa: CASSPRVVWSNKGNQPQHF
cdr3_nt: TGTGCCAGCAGTCCACGGGTTGTGTGGTCGAATAAGGGCAATCAGCCCCAGCATTTT
v_call: TRBV27
j_call: TRBJ1-5
clone_size: -
d_call: -

cdr3_aa: CASRDRQSYEQYF
cdr3_nt: TGTGCCAGCAGAGACAGGCAGTCCTACGAGCAGTACTTC
v_call: TRBV6-5
j_call: TRBJ2-7
clone_size: -
d_call: -

cdr3_aa: CASRAGSSYNEQFF
cdr3_nt: TGTGCCAGCCGGGCCGGGAGCTCCTACAATGAGCAGTTCTTC
v_call: TRBV2
j_call: TRBJ2-1
clone_size: few
d_call: -

cdr3_aa: CASSKLQGVSEAFF
cdr3_nt: TGTGCCAGCAGTAAACTTCAGGGGGTCTCTGAAGCTTTCTTT
v_call: TRBV5-6
j_call: TRBJ1-1
clone_size: -
d_call: TRBD1

cdr3_aa: CASSQAGKGGYTF
cdr3_nt: TGTGCCAGCAGCCAAGCAGGGAAAGGCGGCTACACCTTC
v_call: TRBV4-2
j_call: TRBJ1-2
clone_size: -
d_call: -

cdr3_aa: CASSKDVSIDTQYF
cdr3_nt: TGTGCCAGCAGCAAAGATGTTAGCATAGATACGCAGTATTTT
v_call: TRBV21-1
j_call: TRBJ2-3
clone_size: -
d_call: -

cdr3_aa: CAWSVGGGDTQYF
cdr3_nt: TGTGCCTGGAGTGTAGGGGGCGGAGATACGCAGTATTTT
v_call: TRBV30
j_call: TRBJ2-3
clone_size: -
d_call: TRBD1

cdr3_aa: CASSLTSGSETQYF
cdr3_nt: TGCGCCAGCAGCTTGACTAGCGGGAGTGAGACCCAGTACTTC
v_call: TRBV5-1
j_call: TRBJ2-5
clone_size: -
d_call: TRBD2

cdr3_aa: CSAPVGRNYGYTF
cdr3_nt: TGCAGCGCCCCGGTTGGGCGTAACTATGGCTACACCTTC
v_call: TRBV29-1
j_call: TRBJ1-2
clone_size: -
d_call: -

cdr3_aa: CASSRQGYEQYF
cdr3_nt: TGTGCCAGTTCACGACAGGGCTACGAGCAGTACTTC
v_call: TRBV19
j_call: TRBJ2-7
clone_size: -
d_call: TRBD1

cdr3_aa: CASSIRLQAGARTYEQYF
cdr3_nt: TGTGCCAGTAGTATAAGGTTGCAAGCGGGAGCCAGAACCTACGAGCAGTACTTC
v_call: TRBV19
j_call: TRBJ2-7
clone_size: few
d_call: TRBD2

cdr3_aa: CASSFGLAGVLTGELFF
cdr3_nt: TGTGCCAGCAGCTTCGGGCTAGCGGGAGTTCTAACCGGGGAGCTGTTTTTT
v_call: TRBV7-2
j_call: TRBJ2-2
clone_size: -
d_call: TRBD2

cdr3_aa: CASSLDGTGEGAFF
cdr3_nt: TGCGCCAGCAGCCTGGACGGGACAGGGGAGGGGGCTTTCTTT
v_call: TRBV5-1
j_call: TRBJ1-1
clone_size: once
d_call: TRBD1

cdr3_aa: CASRGGAVEEYF
cdr3_nt: TGTGCCAGCAGAGGGGGCGCAGTGGAGGAGTACTTC
v_call: TRBV27
j_call: TRBJ2-7
clone_size: -
d_call: TRBD1

cdr3_aa: CASSFRAGAYEAFF
cdr3_nt: TGTGCCAGCAGCTTTCGTGCAGGGGCTTACGAAGCTTTCTTT
v_call: TRBV11-2
j_call: TRBJ1-1
clone_size: -
d_call: -

cdr3_aa: CASSHRRMASGSRQETQYF
cdr3_nt: TGCGCCAGCAGCCACCGGAGGATGGCTAGCGGGAGTAGGCAAGAGACCCAGTACTTC
v_call: TRBV4-1
j_call: TRBJ2-5
clone_size: -
d_call: TRBD2

cdr3_aa: CASSLGAAPDRLEAQYF
cdr3_nt: TGTGCCAGCAGCCTGGGAGCAGCTCCCGATCGGTTGGAGGCCCAGTACTTC
v_call: TRBV5-6
j_call: TRBJ2-5
clone_size: -
d_call: -

cdr3_aa: CASSPPSTDTQYF
cdr3_nt: TGTGCCAGCTCACCCCCGAGCACAGATACGCAGTATTTT
v_call: TRBV18
j_call: TRBJ2-3
clone_size: -
d_call: -

cdr3_aa: CASSVSFLNTGELFF
cdr3_nt: TGTGCCAGCAGCGTTTCCTTCTTGAACACCGGGGAGCTGTTTTTT
v_call: TRBV9
j_call: TRBJ2-2
clone_size: -
d_call: -

cdr3_aa: CASSPYREGSPLHF
cdr3_nt: TGTGCCAGCAGCCCTTACAGGGAGGGATCACCCCTCCACTTT
v_call: TRBV7-2
j_call: TRBJ1-6
clone_size: -
d_call: -

cdr3_aa: CASSQDLGRHSGRETQYF
cdr3_nt: TGCGCCAGCAGCCAAGATCTCGGACGGCATAGCGGGAGAGAGACCCAGTACTTC
v_call: TRBV4-3
j_call: TRBJ2-5
clone_size: once
d_call: TRBD2

cdr3_aa: CASSLAGGPYEQYF
cdr3_nt: TGTGCCAGCAGCTTAGCGGGAGGGCCCTACGAGCAGTACTTC
v_call: TRBV7-2
j_call: TRBJ2-7
clone_size: few
d_call: TRBD2

cdr3_aa: CSARQFEQYF
cdr3_nt: TGCAGTGCTAGGCAGTTTGAGCAGTACTTC
v_call: TRBV20-1
j_call: TRBJ2-7
clone_size: -
d_call: -

cdr3_aa: CASGSLTGTQYF
cdr3_nt: TGTGCTAGTGGTTCTCTTACGGGGACCCAGTACTTC
v_call: TRBV12-5
j_call: TRBJ2-5
clone_size: -
d_call: -

cdr3_aa: CASSSTVNTGELFF
cdr3_nt: TGCGCCAGCAGCTCGACAGTTAACACCGGGGAGCTGTTTTTT
v_call: TRBV5-1
j_call: TRBJ2-2
clone_size: -
d_call: -

cdr3_aa: CASSQGQGNTEAFF
cdr3_nt: TGTGCCAGCTCGCAGGGACAGGGGAACACTGAAGCTTTCTTT
v_call: TRBV18
j_call: TRBJ1-1
clone_size: -
d_call: TRBD1

cdr3_aa: CAWRTHGGGNQPQHF
cdr3_nt: TGTGCCTGGAGGACACACGGGGGAGGCAATCAGCCCCAGCATTTT
v_call: TRBV30
j_call: TRBJ1-5
clone_size: -
d_call: -

cdr3_aa: CASSPGSSDEQFF
cdr3_nt: TGTGCCAGCAGTCCCGGGAGTTCGGATGAGCAGTTCTTC
v_call: TRBV3-1/TRBV3-2
j_call: TRBJ2-1
clone_size: -
d_call: -

cdr3_aa: CASSELVSSQPQHF
cdr3_nt: TGTGCCAGCAGTGAACTGGTTTCGAGTCAGCCCCAGCATTTT
v_call: TRBV6-1
j_call: TRBJ1-5
clone_size: -
d_call: -

cdr3_aa: CASSLDARGLAGGRPYNEQFF
cdr3_nt: TGTGCCAGCAGCTTAGACGCTCGGGGACTAGCGGGAGGGCGACCCTACAATGAGCAGTTCTTC
v_call: TRBV7-3
j_call: TRBJ2-1
clone_size: -
d_call: TRBD2

cdr3_aa: CASSLAQVTNEQYF
cdr3_nt: TGTGCCAGCAGCTTAGCGCAGGTAACGAACGAGCAGTACTTC
v_call: TRBV7-9
j_call: TRBJ2-7
clone_size: -
d_call: -

cdr3_aa: CASSRPGTGYEQYF
cdr3_nt: TGTGCCAGCAGCCGCCCGGGCACAGGGTACGAGCAGTACTTC
v_call: TRBV28
j_call: TRBJ2-7
clone_size: -
d_call: -

cdr3_aa: CASRFEAAPNYGYTF
cdr3_nt: TGTGCCAGCAGATTTGAGGCAGCACCTAACTATGGCTACACCTTC
v_call: TRBV27
j_call: TRBJ1-2
clone_size: -
d_call: -

cdr3_aa: CASSPDRLGTGELFF
cdr3_nt: TGTGCTAGCAGCCCCGACAGGCTTGGGACCGGGGAGCTGTTTTTT
v_call: TRBV7-7
j_call: TRBJ2-2
clone_size: -
d_call: -

cdr3_aa: CASSPNRGHRETQYF
cdr3_nt: TGTGCCAGCTCACCAAACAGGGGGCATCGAGAGACCCAGTACTTC
v_call: TRBV18
j_call: TRBJ2-5
clone_size: -
d_call: TRBD1

cdr3_aa: CASSGTGATNEKLFF
cdr3_nt: TGTGCCAGCAGCGGGACAGGGGCAACTAATGAAAAACTGTTTTTT
v_call: TRBV9
j_call: TRBJ1-4
clone_size: once
d_call: TRBD1

cdr3_aa: CASSHGLANYEQYF
cdr3_nt: TGTGCCAGCAGCCATGGACTAGCAAACTACGAGCAGTACTTC
v_call: TRBV11-3
j_call: TRBJ2-7
clone_size: -
d_call: TRBD2

cdr3_aa: CASSVAPSGRGETQYF
cdr3_nt: TGTGCCAGCAGCGTAGCTCCTAGCGGGAGGGGAGAGACCCAGTACTTC
v_call: TRBV9
j_call: TRBJ2-5
clone_size: -
d_call: TRBD2

cdr3_aa: CASSIIGLLNEQFF
cdr3_nt: TGTGCCAGCAGCATCATCGGACTTCTCAATGAGCAGTTCTTC
v_call: TRBV27
j_call: TRBJ2-1
clone_size: -
d_call: -

cdr3_aa: CASSPYRDEQFF
cdr3_nt: TGTGCCAGCAGCCCATATCGGGATGAGCAGTTCTTC
v_call: TRBV9
j_call: TRBJ2-1
clone_size: -
d_call: -

cdr3_aa: CASSHLPRGSYNEQFF
cdr3_nt: TGTGCCAGCAGCCACTTACCCAGGGGCTCCTACAATGAGCAGTTCTTC
v_call: TRBV28
j_call: TRBJ2-1
clone_size: -
d_call: -

cdr3_aa: CASSLTTYGYTF
cdr3_nt: TGTGCCAGCAGCTTAACTACCTATGGCTACACCTTC
v_call: TRBV7-9
j_call: TRBJ1-2
clone_size: -
d_call: -